Listed here are 20 T cell receptor beta chains from one sample, sequenced in a study of shared clonotypes between healthy human individuals. Assay used: immunoSEQ multiplex PCR; TCRdb lists only in-frame clones, some missing. The sample lists approximately 530,000 clones, almost 97% occurring once. Sequenced input: naive CD4+ T cells sorted from blood. Indicated subset: CD45RA+ positively selected. The receptors originated from a woman aged 25 to 39 in good health.

This clone was found once. The chain combines TRBV11-3 with TRBJ2-1; 9 bases agree with TRBD2. V lost 1 base and J lost 4; bases outside the gene matches: 2. Germline values: CDR1 SGHNT, CDR2 YENEEA. The CDR3 is 15 residues long. In nucleotides, the CDR3 is TGTGCCAGCAGCTTAGGAGCGGGAGGATACAATGAGCAGTTCTTC. Translating gives CASSLGAGGYNEQFF.

V and J are TRBV5-6 and TRBJ2-7; 9 nucleotides align to TRBD2. Losses at the gene ends were 4 bases for V and 8 bases for J; bases not matched to a gene: 19. Germline V gene data show CDR1 as SGHDT and CDR2 as YYEEEE. The CDR3 contains 17 residues. The CDR3 region has the DNA TGTGCCAGCAGCGCTGGGGGCGCTAGCGGGAATAGCTTAAAGCAGTACTTC. Its translation is CASSAGGASGNSLKQYF.

The chain couples TRBV7-2 to TRBJ1-3; D unresolved. This CDR3 spans 12 amino acids. V lost 2 bases and J lost 4, with 3 bases in between. Germline V CDR1 and CDR2: SGHTA, FQGNSA. The CDR3 DNA sequence: TGTGCCAGCAGCTTACAGGGAAACACCATATATTTT. This translates into CASSLQGNTIYF.

The rearrangement uses TRBV15 and TRBJ1-1; D possibly corresponds to TRBD1 (5 bases). Trimming removed 8 bases at V and 0 bases at J, with 13 bases between. The germline CDR1 and CDR2 sequences are LNHNV and YYDKDF (reference sequence). This CDR3 has 14 residues. For the CDR3, the DNA is TGTGCCACCGCCCGGGGGGGGATGAACACTGAAGCTTTCTTT. It yields the protein CATARGGMNTEAFF.

The chain has TRBV5-1 and TRBJ2-5; D unclear. The CDR3 runs to 13 residues. V was cut by 2 bases and J by 1 base, with 6 bases left in between. Looked up from germline, CDR1 is SGHRS and CDR2 is YFSETQ. CDR3 coding DNA: TGCGCCAGCAGCTTTCTCCCCCAAGAGACCCAGTACTTC. It encodes CASSFLPQETQYF.

The rearrangement links TRBV28 to TRBJ2-7; TRBD1 matches 10 bases. From germline, CDR1 is MDHEN and CDR2 SYDVKM. V shed 6 bases and J 2 bases; nucleotides not matched to a gene: 7. There are 15 residues in the CDR3. The CDR3 region is CASRGPGQGPYEQYF. The CDR3 coding sequence is TGTGCCAGCAGGGGTCCGGGACAGGGGCCCTACGAGCAGTACTTC.

This chain joins TRBV28 and TRBJ2-1; 9 bases are shared with TRBD2. CDR1 is MDHEN, CDR2 SYDVKM, per germline. The J segment lost 6 bases and the V segment lost 2 bases, leaving 11 bases of the junction unmatched. The CDR3 has 17 amino acids. CDR3 DNA sequence: TGTGCCAGCAGTTTACTGGCGGGAGGGAGATGGGGCAATGAGCAGTTCTTC. Encoded protein: CASSLLAGGRWGNEQFF.

CDR3 region: CASTGSNQPQHF. The CDR3 DNA reads TGTGCCAGCACAGGAAGCAATCAGCCCCAGCATTTT. This chain uses TRBV28 with TRBJ1-5; D not resolved. The CDR3 is made up of 12 amino acids. The germline gives CDR1 MDHEN, CDR2 SYDVKM. V dropped 7 bases and J dropped 1 base, with 5 bases sitting between them.

V usage is TRBV19 and J usage is TRBJ2-7; no reliable D call. CDR1 is LNHDA and CDR2 is SQIVND in the germline V gene (reference sequence). This CDR3 comprises 14 residues. V was shortened by 5 bases and J by 7 bases, with 18 bases between the two germline ends. CDR3 sequence: CASSVRAGMGEQYF. Written as DNA, the CDR3 is TGTGCCAGTAGTGTTAGGGCCGGTATGGGAGAGCAGTACTTC.

CDR3 sequence reads: CASSQAGGFREKLFF. CDR3 coding DNA: TGCGCCAGCAGCCAAGCAGGGGGCTTTCGTGAAAAACTGTTTTTT. The chain couples TRBV4-1 to TRBJ1-4; 8 positions agree with TRBD1. CDR3 size: 15 residues. The V and J ends lost 1 base and 7 bases, in that order; junction bases with no gene match: 5. Germline lookup yields CDR1 MGHRA and CDR2 YSYEKL.

The chain employs TRBV11-1 and TRBJ1-2, with a tentative D call TRBD1 (5 bases). The CDR3 is made up of 15 amino acids. Per the germline V gene, CDR1 is SGHAT and CDR2 is FQDESV (reference sequence). V lost 1 base and J 1 base, leaving 10 bases between the germline ends. CDR3 residues: CASSLGDGFNYGYTF. Written as DNA, the CDR3 is TGTGCCAGCAGCTTAGGGGACGGATTTAACTATGGCTACACCTTC.

The CDR3 loop is CASRTRQPNTEAFF. CDR3 in DNA: TGCGCCAGCAGAACGCGACAGCCGAACACTGAAGCTTTCTTT. The chain combines TRBV4-1 with TRBJ1-1; possibly TRBD1 for D (5 bases). There are 14 residues in the CDR3. The germline CDR1 and CDR2 sequences are MGHRA and YSYEKL. Trimming stripped 6 bases from V and 1 base from J, with 12 bases between.

The count of this clone is one. The chain is built from TRBV6-5 and TRBJ2-7; maybe TRBD1 (5 bases). CDR3 length equals 12 residues. Per germline, CDR1 MNHEY and CDR2 SVGAGI. V was shortened by 5 bases and J by 3 bases, with 8 bases between the two germline ends. The chain's CDR3 is CASSPQGYEQYF. In DNA, the CDR3 is TGTGCCAGCAGTCCTCAGGGCTACGAGCAGTACTTC.

This clone was observed once. The V call is TRBV11-2, the J call TRBJ2-5; 7 bases fit TRBD1. Near its end, the DNA agrees better with TRBJ2-7, so the J call may be wrong. CDR3 length: 14 amino acids. Germline V gene data show CDR1 as SGHAT and CDR2 as FQNNGV. The CDR3 DNA sequence: TGTGCCAGCAGCGTCGGGACAGCAATCTACGAGCAGTACTTC. It codes for CASSVGTAIYEQYF.

As regards this clone: Other DNA sequences in this specimen translate into the identical CDR3. V gene TRBV19 combines with J gene TRBJ1-5, with 9 bases identical to TRBD1. CDR3 size: 15 residues. The junction had 4 bases not matched to a gene; V was cut back by 4 bases and J by 3 bases. Germline CDR1 LNHDA, CDR2 SQIVND (reference sequence). CDR3: CASSTGTGFNQPQHF. Written as DNA, the CDR3 is TGTGCCAGTAGTACCGGGACAGGGTTCAATCAGCCCCAGCATTTT.

This clone was seen just once. V usage is TRBV5-1 and J usage is TRBJ2-2, with D possibly matching TRBD2 (6 bases). Looked up from germline, CDR1 is SGHRS and CDR2 is YFSETQ. This CDR3 region has 14 residues. With 5 bases removed from V and 4 bases from J, the gap between germline ends came to 12 bases. The CDR3 spells CASRTSSGTGELFF. The CDR3 nucleotides read TGCGCCAGCAGAACTAGCTCGGGCACCGGGGAGCTGTTTTTT.

The V gene is TRBV9, the J gene TRBJ2-1; 15 bases match TRBD2. CDR1 is SGDLS, CDR2 YYNGEE, per germline. The CDR3 loop spans 20 amino acids. V trimming: 0 bases; J trimming: 4 bases; junction bases outside the gene matches: 11. In DNA form, the CDR3 reads TGTGCCAGCAGCGTAGTAGGGTCCGGACTAGCGGGAGGGGCTTACAATGAGCAGTTCTTC. It yields the protein CASSVVGSGLAGGAYNEQFF.

This rearrangement joins TRBV14 to TRBJ2-3; the D is unclear. This CDR3 region has 16 residues. Trimming shortened V by 1 base and J by 2 bases, and 13 bases separated the two germline ends. Germline V gives CDR1 SGHDN, CDR2 FVKESK. For the CDR3, the DNA is TGTGCCAGCAGCCAAGGAAGCTCCGACAACACAGATACGCAGTATTTT. Its protein is CASSQGSSDNTDTQYF.

The rearrangement links TRBV18 to TRBJ1-1; unclear D gene. Trimming shortened V by 3 bases and J by 4 bases, and 6 bases separated the two germline ends. Germline loops: CDR1 KGHSH, CDR2 LQKENI. This CDR3 spans 12 amino acids. CDR3 DNA sequence: TGTGCCAGCTCACCCTCGGGCACTGAAGCTTTCTTT. Protein: CASSPSGTEAFF.

The chain joins TRBV5-1 to TRBJ2-2; weak D call: TRBD2 (5 bases). Looked up from germline, CDR1 is SGHRS and CDR2 is YFSETQ. V dropped 0 bases and J dropped 0 bases, with 9 bases sitting between them. This CDR3 is built from 16 residues. The CDR3 DNA sequence: TGCGCCAGCAGCTTGGCTACTAGAACGAACACCGGGGAGCTGTTTTTT. Residues: CASSLATRTNTGELFF. The variable domain in full, completed from reference TRBV5-1 and TRBJ2-2, reads KAGVTQTPRYLIKTRGQQVTLSCSPISGHRSVSWYQQTPGQGLQFLFEYFSETQRNKGNFPGRFSGRQFSNSRSEMNVSTLELGDSALYLCASSLATRTNTGELFFGEGSRLTVL.